Below are 4 T cell receptor beta chains sequenced from a single sample in a study of CD8 T cells in ankylosing spondylitis. Study-level results: One TCR beta motif, made up of several highly homologous variants, appeared characteristic of ankylosing spondylitis blood.

From the 5' RACE reads, TCRdb called clonotypes with MiXCR, one entry per CDR3 protein. The top ten hold 40% to 50% of the sample, which has approximately 220,000 distinct CDR3 sequences, approximately 20% seen once. The antigens for these receptors are not known. The sample comprised blood, either unsorted or a sorted T cell fraction (not recorded which). The receptors shown here come from a male donor with ankylosing spondylitis.

This sequence joins TRBV19 and TRBJ1-3; TRBD1 is a possible D gene (5 bases). Germline lookup yields CDR1 LNHDA and CDR2 SQIVND (reference sequence). The CDR3 extends over 16 amino acids. Trimming took off 7 bases at V and 0 bases at J, with 16 bases between the two ends. Here the CDR3 DNA reads TGTGCCAGTATCCCCGGGGCTCATACCTCTGGAAACACCATATATTTT. It is translated as CASIPGAHTSGNTIYF. The full variable domain, with the rest looked up from reference TRBV19 and TRBJ1-3, is DGGITQSPKYLFRKEGQNVTLSCEQNLNHDAMYWYRQDPGQGLRLIYYSQIVNDFQKGDIAEGYSVSREKKESFPLTVTSAQKNPTAFYLCASIPGAHTSGNTIYFGEGSWLTVV.

The chain employs TRBV20-1 and TRBJ1-1; D call uncertain. The CDR3 is made up of 11 amino acids. In germline, CDR1 is DFQATT, CDR2 SNEGSKA (reference sequence). Trimming took 5 bases from V and 4 from J, leaving 8 bases between them. The CDR3 reads CSAHWSTEAFF. For the CDR3, the DNA is TGCAGTGCTCATTGGAGCACTGAAGCTTTCTTT.

The rearrangement links TRBV20-1 to TRBJ2-7; D possibly corresponds to TRBD1 (6 bases). The CDR3 has 19 residues. The ends were cut back, 4 bases at V and 3 bases at J, with 31 bases in the middle. In germline, CDR1 is DFQATT, CDR2 SNEGSKA (reference sequence). The CDR3 spells CSATPLSGTFRRNLYEQYF. DNA of the CDR3: TGCAGTGCTACCCCACTTTCCGGGACATTCAGAAGGAATCTCTACGAGCAGTACTTC.

The chain links TRBV27 to TRBJ1-6, with 7 bases identical to TRBD1. Germline V gene lookup returns CDR1 MNHEY and CDR2 SMNVEV (reference sequence). CDR3 length: 17 amino acids. V dropped 2 bases and J dropped 8; count of bases not matched to a gene: 12. The CDR3 sequence: CASSLPSPTGLYSPLHF. In DNA form, the CDR3 reads TGTGCCAGCAGTTTACCCTCACCGACAGGGTTGTATTCACCCCTCCACTTT.